This T cell receptor (beta chain) is from a study of T cell changes during pregnancy in multiple sclerosis. The table came from immunoSEQ multiplex PCR; TCRdb's copy has only in-frame clones and leaves some out. The sample contains about 86,000 clones, 75% to 95% of which appear only once. Sequencing used peripheral blood, obtained in the first trimester of pregnancy. The receptor's source is a female donor in good health, enrolled as a control in a pregnancy study.

The CDR3 spells CASSPSIAGGGDEQFF. The CDR3 coding sequence is TGTGCCAGCAGCCCCTCCATAGCGGGGGGGGGTGATGAGCAGTTCTTC. The chain carries TRBV7-3 and TRBJ2-1, with 11 bases fitting TRBD2. V was pared by 5 bases and J by 8 bases, with 11 bases of the junction left unmatched. CDR1 SGHTA and CDR2 FQGTGA come from the germline V gene. There are 16 residues in the CDR3.